A selection of T cell receptor beta chains follows, all from one sample in a study of blood T cell repertoires in COVID-19. This table comes from immunoSEQ multiplex PCR, and its TCRdb copy is limited to in-frame clones, with some not included. The profile shows hundreds of thousands of clones, roughly nine tenths of them singletons. Source material: peripheral blood. The receptors here all came from a woman under 40 with COVID-19, enrolled during active disease. CDR3s include the opening cysteine and the closing phenylalanine or tryptophan. D genes are given only for firm matches. The size of a clone is reported for some rows only, either as once, few or many, or as a class for expanded clones.

j_call: TRBJ2-7
v_call: TRBV7-9
clone_size: once
d_call: TRBD1
cdr3_aa: CASSPGQGYEQYF
cdr3_nt: TGTGCCAGCAGCCCGGGACAGGGCTACGAGCAGTACTTC

j_call: TRBJ2-3
v_call: TRBV29-1
clone_size: NA
d_call: NA
cdr3_aa: CSVEVSSTDTQYF
cdr3_nt: TGCAGCGTTGAAGTTAGCAGCACAGATACGCAGTATTTT

j_call: TRBJ2-3
v_call: TRBV2
clone_size: NA
d_call: NA
cdr3_aa: CASRGPIPDTQYF
cdr3_nt: TGTGCCAGCAGGGGCCCGATTCCAGATACGCAGTATTTT

j_call: TRBJ1-1
v_call: TRBV10-2
clone_size: NA
d_call: NA
cdr3_aa: CASSQNRANTEAFF
cdr3_nt: TGCGCCAGCAGTCAAAACAGGGCGAACACTGAAGCTTTCTTT

j_call: TRBJ2-7
v_call: TRBV2
clone_size: NA
d_call: NA
cdr3_aa: CASRLTSREYF
cdr3_nt: TGTGCCAGCAGGCTGACTAGTCGGGAGTACTTC

j_call: TRBJ2-1
v_call: TRBV30
clone_size: NA
d_call: TRBD2
cdr3_aa: CAWNLWTSGTEQFF
cdr3_nt: TGTGCCTGGAACTTGTGGACTAGCGGGACTGAGCAGTTCTTC

j_call: TRBJ2-1
v_call: TRBV2
clone_size: NA
d_call: TRBD1
cdr3_aa: CASSGQGYEQFF
cdr3_nt: TGTGCCAGCAGTGGACAGGGCTATGAGCAGTTCTTC

j_call: TRBJ2-1
v_call: TRBV11-3
clone_size: NA
d_call: NA
cdr3_aa: CASSLAVPGEQFF
cdr3_nt: TGTGCCAGCAGCTTAGCGGTTCCCGGGGAGCAGTTCTTC

j_call: TRBJ1-1
v_call: TRBV5-1
clone_size: few
d_call: TRBD1
cdr3_aa: CASSLQGMVNTEAFF
cdr3_nt: TGCGCCAGCAGCCTACAGGGGATGGTGAACACTGAAGCTTTCTTT

j_call: TRBJ2-6
v_call: TRBV10-3
clone_size: NA
d_call: TRBD2
cdr3_aa: CATRLAGRSGANVLTF
cdr3_nt: TGTGCCACCCGACTAGCGGGTCGCTCTGGGGCCAACGTCCTGACTTTC

j_call: TRBJ2-5
v_call: TRBV7-9
clone_size: NA
d_call: NA
cdr3_aa: CASRSVGAGETQYF
cdr3_nt: TGTGCCAGCAGGAGTGTTGGGGCCGGGGAGACCCAGTACTTC

j_call: TRBJ1-3
v_call: TRBV4-2
clone_size: NA
d_call: NA
cdr3_aa: CASSLNRADTIYF
cdr3_nt: TGTGCCAGCAGCCTTAACAGGGCAGACACCATATATTTT

j_call: TRBJ2-1
v_call: TRBV4-2
clone_size: NA
d_call: TRBD2
cdr3_aa: CASAGGSSYNEQFF
cdr3_nt: TGTGCCAGCGCGGGGGGGAGCTCCTACAATGAGCAGTTCTTC

j_call: TRBJ2-1
v_call: TRBV11-2
clone_size: NA
d_call: NA
cdr3_aa: CASGPSGGAEQFF
cdr3_nt: TGTGCCAGCGGTCCCTCCGGTGGGGCAGAGCAGTTCTTC

j_call: TRBJ2-5
v_call: TRBV28
clone_size: NA
d_call: TRBD2
cdr3_aa: CASSSRLAGGRETQYF
cdr3_nt: TGTGCCAGCAGTTCTCGACTAGCGGGGGGGCGAGAGACCCAGTACTTC

j_call: TRBJ1-2
v_call: TRBV28
clone_size: NA
d_call: NA
cdr3_aa: CASSLYSPGGPNYGYTF
cdr3_nt: TGTGCCAGCAGTTTATATTCTCCGGGGGGGCCTAACTATGGCTACACCTTC

j_call: TRBJ2-1
v_call: TRBV9
clone_size: once
d_call: NA
cdr3_aa: CASSVGSGNNEQFF
cdr3_nt: TGTGCCAGCAGCGTAGGTAGCGGCAACAATGAGCAGTTCTTC

j_call: TRBJ1-6
v_call: TRBV6-5
clone_size: NA
d_call: TRBD1
cdr3_aa: CASSPRDRDISHF
cdr3_nt: TGTGCCAGCAGTCCACGGGACAGGGATATATCACACTTT

j_call: TRBJ2-7
v_call: TRBV18
clone_size: NA
d_call: TRBD1
cdr3_aa: CASSVDSTGGSEQYF
cdr3_nt: TGTGCCAGCTCGGTCGACTCAACAGGGGGCAGCGAGCAGTACTTC

j_call: TRBJ2-7
v_call: TRBV4-1
clone_size: NA
d_call: NA
cdr3_aa: CASSQVGQSSSYEQYF
cdr3_nt: TGCGCCAGCAGCCAAGTTGGACAGTCTAGCTCCTACGAGCAGTACTTC

j_call: TRBJ2-3
v_call: TRBV4-3
clone_size: NA
d_call: TRBD1
cdr3_aa: CASSQEGAGGDTQYF
cdr3_nt: TGCGCCAGCAGCCAAGAAGGAGCAGGGGGAGATACGCAGTATTTT

j_call: TRBJ2-7
v_call: TRBV10-1
clone_size: few
d_call: NA
cdr3_aa: CASRHGSYEQYF
cdr3_nt: TGCGCCAGCAGGCACGGCTCCTACGAGCAGTACTTC

j_call: TRBJ2-3
v_call: TRBV30
clone_size: NA
d_call: NA
cdr3_aa: CAWSAAIGGGSTDTQYF
cdr3_nt: TGTGCCTGGAGCGCCGCCATTGGGGGCGGTAGCACAGATACGCAGTATTTT

j_call: TRBJ2-1
v_call: TRBV7-8
clone_size: NA
d_call: TRBD2
cdr3_aa: CASNPAGAFYNEQFF
cdr3_nt: TGTGCCAGCAACCCAGCGGGGGCCTTCTACAATGAGCAGTTCTTC

j_call: TRBJ2-1
v_call: TRBV20-1
clone_size: NA
d_call: NA
cdr3_aa: CSASLLWERTSYNEQFF
cdr3_nt: TGCAGTGCTAGTCTCCTCTGGGAGCGGACCTCCTACAATGAGCAGTTCTTC

j_call: TRBJ2-7
v_call: TRBV7-9
clone_size: NA
d_call: NA
cdr3_aa: CASSLAGGTEQYF
cdr3_nt: TGTGCCAGCAGCTTAGCTGGCGGGACCGAGCAGTACTTC

j_call: TRBJ2-1
v_call: TRBV5-1
clone_size: NA
d_call: NA
cdr3_aa: CASSLDRVEGEQFF
cdr3_nt: TGCGCCAGCAGCTTGGACAGGGTCGAGGGTGAGCAGTTCTTC

j_call: TRBJ1-2
v_call: TRBV24-1
clone_size: NA
d_call: TRBD1
cdr3_aa: CATSDSHDRGNGYTF
cdr3_nt: TGTGCCACCAGTGATTCACACGACAGGGGAAATGGCTACACCTTC

j_call: TRBJ1-1
v_call: TRBV4-1
clone_size: NA
d_call: TRBD1
cdr3_aa: CASSQEETGRVPEAFF
cdr3_nt: TGCGCCAGCAGCCAAGAGGAGACAGGGAGAGTCCCTGAAGCTTTCTTT

j_call: TRBJ1-4
v_call: TRBV28
clone_size: once
d_call: NA
cdr3_aa: CASSLSGRGDEKLFF
cdr3_nt: TGTGCCAGCAGTTTATCCGGCAGGGGTGACGAAAAACTGTTTTTT

j_call: TRBJ2-2
v_call: TRBV24-1
clone_size: few
d_call: NA
cdr3_aa: CATRAAYTGELFF
cdr3_nt: TGTGCCACCAGGGCGGCCTACACCGGGGAGCTGTTTTTT

j_call: TRBJ2-3
v_call: TRBV13
clone_size: NA
d_call: TRBD1
cdr3_aa: CASSPGTGRGRDTQYF
cdr3_nt: TGTGCCAGCAGCCCAGGGACAGGGAGAGGGAGGGATACGCAGTATTTT

j_call: TRBJ2-3
v_call: TRBV5-4
clone_size: NA
d_call: TRBD2
cdr3_aa: CATRGGQVTDTQYF
cdr3_nt: TGTGCCACCCGGGGAGGGCAAGTGACAGATACGCAGTATTTT

j_call: TRBJ1-4
v_call: TRBV6-5
clone_size: NA
d_call: TRBD1
cdr3_aa: CASSYSGTGSYEKLFF
cdr3_nt: TGTGCCAGCAGTTACTCTGGGACAGGGTCTTATGAAAAACTGTTTTTT

j_call: TRBJ2-5
v_call: TRBV12-3/TRBV12-4
clone_size: NA
d_call: TRBD1
cdr3_aa: CASSLDRGQTQYF
cdr3_nt: TGTGCCAGCAGTCTAGACAGGGGGCAGACCCAGTACTTC

j_call: TRBJ1-5
v_call: TRBV6-6
clone_size: NA
d_call: NA
cdr3_aa: CASSVQVSNQPQHF
cdr3_nt: TGTGCCAGCAGTGTACAGGTCAGCAATCAGCCCCAGCATTTT

j_call: TRBJ2-2
v_call: TRBV9
clone_size: once
d_call: NA
cdr3_aa: CASSVDGAGTGELFF
cdr3_nt: TGTGCCAGCAGCGTAGATGGGGCTGGGACCGGGGAGCTGTTTTTT

j_call: TRBJ1-5
v_call: TRBV19
clone_size: NA
d_call: TRBD1
cdr3_aa: CASTRDSLGNQPQHF
cdr3_nt: TGTGCCAGTACTAGGGACAGTCTTGGCAATCAGCCCCAGCATTTT

j_call: TRBJ2-7
v_call: TRBV6-5
clone_size: NA
d_call: NA
cdr3_aa: CASSLSQSSYEQYF
cdr3_nt: TGTGCCAGCAGCCTCTCACAAAGCTCCTACGAGCAGTACTTC

j_call: TRBJ2-1
v_call: TRBV5-5
clone_size: NA
d_call: TRBD2
cdr3_aa: CASSRLAGGLNEQFF
cdr3_nt: TGTGCCAGCAGTCGACTAGCGGGGGGGCTAAATGAGCAGTTCTTC

j_call: TRBJ1-2
v_call: TRBV9
clone_size: NA
d_call: NA
cdr3_aa: CASSVDGLGRQGDGYTF
cdr3_nt: TGTGCCAGCAGCGTAGATGGGTTGGGTCGGCAGGGCGATGGCTACACCTTC